This TCR beta chain stems from a study of T cells in Graves' hyperthyroidism and ophthalmopathy. General study findings and limits: Ophthalmopathy, as predicted by the model, came a median 6.5 months after the prediction.

It was RNA transcripts that yielded the amplified TCR beta CDR3 regions. HTBI primers were the set used in a first-round RT-PCR of the TCR CDR3. TCRdb analysed the multiplex PCR reads with MiXCR anew, one entry per CDR3 protein. The data contain more than 300,000 distinct CDR3 sequences, about 12% of them singletons. Notes on this clonotype: Its antigen is as yet unknown. This clone may be a read error of a much larger clone one base away.

A lack of ophthalmopathy progression within 18 months defined stable Graves' hyperthyroidism. Those with hyperthyroidism were 18 to 65 years old, newly diagnosed, and ill for under 2 months. Germline V lookup: CDR1 MGHDK, CDR2 SYGVNS. The CDR3 runs to 15 residues. The chain joins TRBV25-1 to TRBJ2-5, with TRBD2 matching 7 bases. The specimen sequenced was blood. The sequence came from a woman aged 18-29 years with Graves' hyperthyroidism. In DNA form, the CDR3 reads TGTACCAGCAGTGGCCTCGGGCTAGCGGAAGAGACCCAGTACTTC. Translation: CTSSGLGLAEETQYF.